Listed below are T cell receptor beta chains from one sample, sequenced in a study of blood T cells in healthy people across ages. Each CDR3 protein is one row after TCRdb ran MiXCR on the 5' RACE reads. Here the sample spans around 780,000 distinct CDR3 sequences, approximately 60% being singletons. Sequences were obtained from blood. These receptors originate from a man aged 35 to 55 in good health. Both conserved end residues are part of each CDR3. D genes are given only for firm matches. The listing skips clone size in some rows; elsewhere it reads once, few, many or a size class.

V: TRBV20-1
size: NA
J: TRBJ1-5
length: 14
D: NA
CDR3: CSARVGKSNQPQHF
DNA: TGCAGTGCTAGAGTCGGGAAGAGCAATCAGCCCCAGCATTTT

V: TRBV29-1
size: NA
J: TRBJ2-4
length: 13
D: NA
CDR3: CSGEDLQGNIQYF
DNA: TGCAGCGGTGAAGATCTTCAGGGAAACATCCAGTACTTC

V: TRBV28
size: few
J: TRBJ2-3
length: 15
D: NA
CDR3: CASSPPGEATDTQYF
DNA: TGTGCCAGCAGTCCCCCCGGAGAAGCCACAGATACGCAGTATTTT

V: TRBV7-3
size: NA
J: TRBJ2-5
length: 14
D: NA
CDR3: CASSLYGATETQYF
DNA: TGTGCCAGCAGCTTATATGGTGCAACGGAGACCCAGTACTTC

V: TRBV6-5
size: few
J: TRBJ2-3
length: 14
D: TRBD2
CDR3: CASSVAGTYDTQYF
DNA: TGTGCCAGCAGTGTAGCGGGAACTTACGATACGCAGTATTTT

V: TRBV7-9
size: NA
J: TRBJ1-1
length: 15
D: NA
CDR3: CASSPAGGDDTEAFF
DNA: TGTGCCAGCAGCCCAGCGGGTGGGGACGACACTGAAGCTTTCTTT

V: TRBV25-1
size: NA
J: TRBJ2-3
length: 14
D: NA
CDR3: CASNPGASTDTQYF
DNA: TGTGCCAGCAACCCAGGGGCTAGCACAGATACGCAGTATTTT

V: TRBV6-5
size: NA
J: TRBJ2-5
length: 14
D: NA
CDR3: CASSYLSSQETQYF
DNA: TGTGCCAGCAGTTACCTTTCCAGCCAAGAGACCCAGTACTTC

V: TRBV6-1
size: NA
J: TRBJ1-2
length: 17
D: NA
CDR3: CARPGGGAGCSFGGYTF
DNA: TGTGCCAGACCCGGGGGCGGGGCAGGGTGTTCCTTTGGAGGCTACACCTTC

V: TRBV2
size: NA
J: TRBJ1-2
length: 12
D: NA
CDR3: CASRGIVYGYTF
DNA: TGTGCCAGCAGGGGGATCGTGTATGGCTACACCTTC

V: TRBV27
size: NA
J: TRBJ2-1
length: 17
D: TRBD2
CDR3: CASTWSAGESSYNEQFF
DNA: TGTGCCAGCACTTGGTCAGCGGGAGAAAGCTCCTACAATGAGCAGTTCTTC

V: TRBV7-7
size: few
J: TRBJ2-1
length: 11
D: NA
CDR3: CASRPLDEQFF
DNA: TGTGCCAGCAGACCCCTCGATGAGCAGTTCTTC

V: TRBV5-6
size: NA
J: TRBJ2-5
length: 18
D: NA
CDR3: CASSAFQQGAGLGETQYF
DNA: TGTGCCAGCAGCGCGTTTCAACAAGGAGCGGGTCTTGGGGAGACCCAGTACTTC

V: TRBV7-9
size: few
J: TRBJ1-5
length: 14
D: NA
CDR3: CASSLGSQNQPQHF
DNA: TGTGCCAGCAGCTTAGGAAGCCAAAATCAGCCCCAGCATTTT

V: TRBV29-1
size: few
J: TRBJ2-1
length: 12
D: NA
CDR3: CSGASLGGEQFF
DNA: TGCAGCGGAGCATCCCTGGGAGGTGAGCAGTTCTTC

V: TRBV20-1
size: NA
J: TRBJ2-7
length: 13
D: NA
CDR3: CSARDGRSDEQYF
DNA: TGCAGTGCTAGAGATGGGAGATCGGACGAGCAGTACTTC

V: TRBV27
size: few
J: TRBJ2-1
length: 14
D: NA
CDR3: CASSLGATYNEQFF
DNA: TGTGCCAGCAGTTTGGGAGCCACCTACAATGAGCAGTTCTTC

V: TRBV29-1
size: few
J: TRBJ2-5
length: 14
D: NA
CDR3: CSVEDRLKVETQYF
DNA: TGCAGCGTTGAAGATCGATTAAAGGTGGAGACCCAGTACTTC

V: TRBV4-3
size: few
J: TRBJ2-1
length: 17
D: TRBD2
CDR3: CASSPSSLAGVNNEQFF
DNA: TGCGCCAGCAGCCCCTCCTCACTAGCGGGAGTAAACAATGAGCAGTTCTTC

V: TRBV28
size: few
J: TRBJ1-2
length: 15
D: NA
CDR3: CASSLVGAGAYGYTF
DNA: TGTGCCAGCAGTTTAGTGGGCGCAGGAGCCTATGGCTACACCTTC

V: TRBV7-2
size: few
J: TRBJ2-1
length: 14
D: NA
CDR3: CASSLGTPGREQFF
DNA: TGTGCCAGCAGCTTAGGGACCCCCGGACGTGAGCAGTTCTTC

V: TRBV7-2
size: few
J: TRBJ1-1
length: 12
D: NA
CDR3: CASSFGTREAFF
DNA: TGTGCCAGCAGCTTCGGGACTCGGGAAGCTTTCTTT

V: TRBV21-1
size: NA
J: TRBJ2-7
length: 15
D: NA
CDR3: CASSPGVGGHYEQYF
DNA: TGTGCCAGCAGCCCCGGGGTTGGGGGACACTACGAGCAGTACTTC

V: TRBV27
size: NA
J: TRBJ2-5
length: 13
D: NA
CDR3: CASSSLLSETQYF
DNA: TGTGCCAGCAGTTCCCTCCTATCAGAGACCCAGTACTTC

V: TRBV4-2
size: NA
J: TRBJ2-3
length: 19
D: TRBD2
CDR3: CASSHRPSGGASIEDTQYF
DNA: TGTGCCAGCAGCCACCGACCTAGCGGGGGGGCAAGCATTGAGGATACGCAGTATTTT

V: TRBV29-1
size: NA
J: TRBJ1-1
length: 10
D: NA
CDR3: CSGSNTEAFF
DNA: TGCAGCGGAAGTAACACTGAAGCTTTCTTT

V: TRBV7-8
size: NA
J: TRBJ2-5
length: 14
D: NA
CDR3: CASSARRIQETQYF
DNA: TGTGCCAGCAGCGCCCGACGGATCCAAGAGACCCAGTACTTC

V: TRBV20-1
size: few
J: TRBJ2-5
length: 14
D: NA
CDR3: CSARVSTSQETQYF
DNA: TGCAGTGCTCGAGTTTCGACTAGCCAAGAGACCCAGTACTTC

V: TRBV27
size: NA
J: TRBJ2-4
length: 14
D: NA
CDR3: CASSQGFRGDIQYF
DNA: TGTGCCAGCAGTCAGGGGTTTCGAGGGGACATTCAGTACTTC

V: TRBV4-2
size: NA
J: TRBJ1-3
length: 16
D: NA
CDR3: CASSQGLLSSGNTIYF
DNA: TGTGCCAGCAGCCAAGGACTCCTGAGCTCTGGAAACACCATATATTTT

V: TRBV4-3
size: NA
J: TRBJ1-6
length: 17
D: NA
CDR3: CASSQASGTRFKGALHF
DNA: TGCGCCAGCAGCCAGGCATCCGGGACAAGATTTAAAGGGGCCCTCCACTTT

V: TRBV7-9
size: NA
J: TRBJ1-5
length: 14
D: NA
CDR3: CASSRALPGQPQHF
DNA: TGTGCCAGCAGCCGGGCCCTTCCGGGGCAGCCCCAGCATTTT

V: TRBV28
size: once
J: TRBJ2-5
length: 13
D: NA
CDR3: CASGNQRQETQYF
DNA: TGTGCCAGCGGAAATCAAAGGCAAGAGACCCAGTACTTC

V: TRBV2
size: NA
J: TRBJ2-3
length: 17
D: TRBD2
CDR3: CASTRLRTSGSLGTQYF
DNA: TGTGCCAGCACCCGACTGAGGACTAGCGGGAGTCTGGGTACGCAGTATTTT

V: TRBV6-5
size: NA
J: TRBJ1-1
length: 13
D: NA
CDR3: CASMFRGDTEAFF
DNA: TGTGCCAGCATGTTCAGGGGAGACACTGAAGCTTTCTTT

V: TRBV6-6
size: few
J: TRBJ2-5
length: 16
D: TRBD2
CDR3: CASSYWREVGANEQYF
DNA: TGTGCCAGCAGTTACTGGCGGGAGGTGGGGGCGAATGAGCAGTACTTC

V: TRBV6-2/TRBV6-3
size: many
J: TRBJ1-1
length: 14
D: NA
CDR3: CASSYLLVNTEAFF
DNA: TGTGCCAGCAGTTATCTCCTTGTGAACACTGAAGCTTTCTTT

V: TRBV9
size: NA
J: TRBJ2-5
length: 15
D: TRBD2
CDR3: CASSARAGVGETQYF
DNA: TGTGCCAGCAGCGCCCGAGCGGGAGTGGGAGAGACCCAGTACTTC